What follows are 6 T cell receptor beta chains derived from one specimen sequenced in a study of post-analysis software for immune sequencing data. TCR beta cDNA libraries had unique molecular identifiers. Each CDR3 protein is one row after TCRdb ran MiXCR on the PCR reads. The table has 450,000 to 650,000 distinct CDR3 sequences, about 44% seen once. For these TCRs, the target antigens are not known. Whole-study results and caveats: Higher frequency in patients than in controls was seen for roughly five TRBV segments, with TRBV5-6, TRBV5-1 and TRBV20-1 among them.

Sequencing input: blood. These receptor sequences come from a girl aged 10-17 years with multiple sclerosis.

The rearrangement uses TRBV7-8 and TRBJ2-3, with 10 positions matching TRBD1. The germline V gene has CDR1 SGHVS and CDR2 FQNEAQ. V shed 3 bases, J shed 5 bases, and the junction held 8 bases outside the gene matches. The CDR3 runs 16 residues. For the CDR3, the DNA is TGTGCCAGCAGCTTTAGCGGGACAGGGGTAAAAGATACGCAGTATTTT. Its translation: CASSFSGTGVKDTQYF.

The J gene is TRBJ2-7, the V gene TRBV7-9; D is unresolved. Judging by the DNA end, TRBJ2-4 fits better; the J call may be wrong. The CDR3 loop spans 20 amino acids. Looked up from germline, CDR1 is SEHNR and CDR2 is FQNEAQ (reference sequence). The CDR3: CASSSGPSENPVEPRNIQYF. The CDR3 DNA reads as TGTGCCAGCAGCTCAGGCCCCTCCGAGAACCCGGTCGAACCCAGGAACATTCAGTACTTC.

This clonotype showed up just a few times. The rearrangement joins TRBV20-1 to TRBJ2-1, with D possibly being TRBD1 (6 bases). CDR1 DFQATT and CDR2 SNEGSKA come from the germline V gene (reference sequence). V lost 5 bases, J lost 7 bases, and 21 bases lay in between. CDR3 length: 15 amino acids. CDR3 nucleotide sequence: TGCAGTGCTTCAACTTCCGGGACAATAGAAAATGAGCAGTTCTTC. Translated: CSASTSGTIENEQFF.

The table lists this clonotype with many counts. The genes are TRBV7-9 and TRBJ2-5; the match to TRBD2 covers 13 bases. This CDR3 has 16 amino acids. Germline V gives CDR1 SEHNR, CDR2 FQNEAQ (reference sequence). J lost 1 base, V lost 4 bases, and 3 bases had no gene match. The DNA of the CDR3 is TGTGCCAGCAGCTGGGGGACTAGCGGGACCCAAGAGACCCAGTACTTC. Protein sequence: CASSWGTSGTQETQYF.

The J gene is TRBJ2-5, the V gene TRBV9; D gene ambiguous. The CDR3 runs to 13 residues. Trimming removed 0 bases from V and 5 bases from J, with 8 bases in between. The germline gives CDR1 SGDLS, CDR2 YYNGEE. The chain's CDR3 is CASSVAHYETQYF. The CDR3 coding sequence is TGTGCCAGCAGCGTAGCCCACTACGAGACCCAGTACTTC.

The chain joins TRBV24-1 to TRBJ2-6; D may correspond to TRBD1 or TRBD2 (6 bases each). CDR1 KGHDR and CDR2 SFDVKD come from the germline V gene. The CDR3 loop spans 14 amino acids. The ends were cut back, 5 bases at V and 4 bases at J, with 8 bases in the middle. The CDR3 region is CATSAGAGANVLTF. CDR3 sequence (DNA): TGTGCCACCAGTGCGGGGGCCGGGGCCAACGTCCTGACTTTC.